This T cell receptor beta chain originates from a study of shared clonotypes between healthy human individuals. About the research overall: Donor ages ranged 18 to 49 years: a couple of women, a few men. Study-wide findings and caveats: What limited the represented genetic and exposure-history diversity was the small number of donors.

The study drew its donors from healthy HIV-negative adults without recent acute infections or vaccinations. Sequencing was performed with immunoSEQ multiplex PCR; in TCRdb, only in-frame clones are kept and a portion is missing. Altogether some 1,100,000 clones are present, 75% to 80% being singletons, with the ten largest covering under 0.6%. Worth noting for this clone: What it binds is not known.

CDR3 size: 14 residues. V was pared by 6 bases and J by 1 base, with 13 bases between. Per the germline V gene, CDR1 is MGHDK and CDR2 is SYGVNS. Sequencing was carried out using memory CD4+ T cells from PBMCs. The subset is: CD45RA-negative fraction. V and J are TRBV25-1 and TRBJ2-7, with D perhaps matching TRBD1 or TRBD2 (5 bases each). The clonotype was recovered from a man aged 18 to 29 in good health. Some clones in this sample may be carry-over from other donors' samples. Here the CDR3 reads CASRGAGGSYEQYF. DNA for the CDR3: TGTGCCAGCAGAGGGGCAGGAGGATCCTACGAGCAGTACTTC.